These 22 T cell receptor beta chains were sequenced from one sample in a study of T cells after posttransplantation cyclophosphamide. Method: immunoSEQ multiplex PCR; TCRdb's copy keeps in-frame clones and lacks some. The table lists roughly 13,000 clones, 76% of them singletons. Sequencing was done on a sample of memory CD4+ T cells sorted from PBMCs. The origin of the receptors is a man in his fifties.

CDR3 loop: CASSTETGGEQFF. CDR3 bases: TGTGCCAGCTCAACGGAGACAGGGGGTGAGCAGTTCTTC. The rearrangement links TRBV2 to TRBJ2-1; 9 nucleotides line up with TRBD1. The germline gives CDR1 SNHLY, CDR2 FYNNEI. The CDR3 covers 13 residues. The ends lost 8 bases at V and 9 bases at J; junction bases unmatched: 8.

This chain uses TRBV9 with TRBJ2-4; 10 nucleotides line up with TRBD2. Germline values: CDR1 SGDLS, CDR2 YYNGEE. The length of the CDR3 is 16 residues. With 3 bases clipped from V and 7 bases from J, the junction kept 10 bases outside the gene matches. CDR3 region: CASSARERGGGNIQYF. Here the CDR3 DNA reads TGTGCCAGCAGCGCCCGTGAGCGGGGGGGCGGGAACATTCAGTACTTC. Supplemented by reference TRBV9 and TRBJ2-4, the full variable domain reads DSGVTQTPKHLITATGQRVTLRCSPRSGDLSVYWYQQSLDQGLQFLIQYYNGEERAKGNILERFSAQQFPDLHSELNLSSLELGDSALYFCASSARERGGGNIQYFGAGTRLSVL.

The chain uses TRBV30 and TRBJ2-1, with no clear D. The germline V gene has CDR1 GTSNPN and CDR2 SVGIG (reference sequence). The CDR3 covers 15 residues. CDR3 protein: CSVERRSTPYNEQFF. The CDR3 nucleotides are TGTTCCGTTGAGCGCCGATCCACACCCTACAATGAGCAGTTCTTC.

This chain connects TRBV5-1 to TRBJ2-1, with D unclear. The CDR3 is 14 residues long. Between the trimmed V and J ends, which lost 0 bases and 0 bases, there was a span of 4 bases. Germline-derived CDR1 and CDR2 are SGHRS and YFSETQ. The CDR3 protein is CASSLAYSYNEQFF. As DNA, the CDR3 is TGCGCCAGCAGCTTGGCCTACTCCTACAATGAGCAGTTCTTC.

The chain employs TRBV19 and TRBJ1-1; D uncertain. Deletions cut 3 bases from V and 3 bases from J, with 8 bases between. Germline V CDR1 and CDR2: LNHDA, SQIVND (reference sequence). This CDR3 comprises 13 residues. Written as DNA, the CDR3 is TGTGCCAGTAGTATTGTCGGGGACACTGAAGCTTTCTTT. As protein: CASSIVGDTEAFF.

The genes are TRBV5-6 and TRBJ2-3, with D perhaps TRBD2 (6 bases). This CDR3 has 16 residues. The germline CDR1 and CDR2 sequences are SGHDT and YYEEEE. The V end was cut by 1 base, the J end by 3 bases, with 15 bases between. CDR3 protein: CASSLLVSGETDTQYF. The CDR3 coding sequence is TGTGCCAGCAGCTTGTTGGTATCGGGGGAAACAGATACGCAGTATTTT.

CDR3: CASSSGQPEGKLFF. The CDR3 DNA reads as TGCGCCAGCAGCTCTGGACAGCCTGAGGGAAAACTGTTTTTT. V gene TRBV5-1 combines with J gene TRBJ1-4, with D possibly being TRBD1 (6 bases). Looked up from germline, CDR1 is SGHRS and CDR2 is YFSETQ. Between the trimmed V and J ends, which lost 3 bases and 10 bases, there was a span of 16 bases. The CDR3 has 14 amino acids.

The V call is TRBV30, the J call TRBJ2-5, with TRBD1 matching 7 bases. Trimming cost V 4 bases and J 5 bases; bases outside gene matches: 16. From germline, CDR1 is GTSNPN and CDR2 SVGIG (reference sequence). CDR3 length: 16 residues. CDR3 sequence (DNA): TGTGCCTGGAACCCCCCGGGCAGGGGGTACGGCGAGACCCAGTACTTC. Translating it yields CAWNPPGRGYGETQYF.

The CDR3 coding sequence is TGTGCCAGTCAGATATGGGTGAGGAACACCATATATTTT. This codes for CASQIWVRNTIYF. The J gene is TRBJ1-3, the V gene TRBV11-3; D gene uncertain. V shed 9 bases and J shed 7 bases, with 16 bases lying between them. This CDR3 has 13 amino acids. CDR1 and CDR2 from the germline V gene are SGHNT and YENEEA.

This clone was picked up a small number of times. The V and J genes are TRBV11-3 and TRBJ2-1, with a tentative D call TRBD2 (6 bases). V lost 4 bases to trimming and J lost 2 bases, with 12 bases between them. The germline gives CDR1 SGHNT, CDR2 YENEEA. CDR3 length: 15 amino acids. CDR3 sequence reads: CASSSEGTPYNEQFF. CDR3 nucleotides: TGTGCCAGCAGCTCGGAGGGCACTCCCTACAATGAGCAGTTCTTC.

The V call is TRBV10-1, the J call TRBJ1-1; TRBD1 matches 10 bases. CDR1 and CDR2 from the germline V gene are WNHNN and SYGVQD (reference sequence). Unmatched junction bases numbered 13, after V lost 2 bases and J lost 7 bases. The CDR3 is made up of 17 amino acids. CDR3 coding DNA: TGCGCCAGCAGTGAGAGAGGTCGGGGGGACAGGGGAAATGAAGCTTTCTTT. Translated, it gives CASSERGRGDRGNEAFF.

The chain employs TRBV5-6 and TRBJ2-7, with 10 bases lining up with TRBD2. J was trimmed by 0 bases and V by 6 bases; bases with no gene match: 6. From germline, CDR1 is SGHDT and CDR2 YYEEEE. The CDR3 runs 15 residues. The CDR3 here is CASTPGLADSYEQYF. CDR3 coding DNA: TGTGCCAGCACCCCTGGACTAGCGGACTCCTACGAGCAGTACTTC.

The J gene is TRBJ2-7, the V gene TRBV9; perhaps TRBD1 as D (5 bases). The germline V gene encodes CDR1 SGDLS and CDR2 YYNGEE. V was shortened by 4 bases and J by 8 bases, with 16 bases between the two germline ends. The CDR3 is made up of 13 amino acids. The CDR3 DNA reads as TGTGCCAGCAGCCCAACCCCAGGGAATAAGCAGTACTTC. Translating gives CASSPTPGNKQYF.

The chain joins TRBV20-1 to TRBJ1-1, with a possible D match to TRBD1 (6 bases). V gave up 5 bases and J gave up 6 bases, with 10 bases separating them. CDR3 length equals 11 residues. CDR1 is DFQATT, CDR2 SNEGSKA, per germline (reference sequence). CDR3 nucleotides: TGCAGTGCTCTCAGGGGTTCTGAAGCTTTCTTT. Translated, it gives CSALRGSEAFF.

The V gene is TRBV29-1, the J gene TRBJ2-1, with 7 bases identical to TRBD2. The germline V gene has CDR1 SQVTM and CDR2 ANQGSEA. There are 14 residues in the CDR3. V was clipped by 7 bases and J by 10 bases; unmatched bases: 16. CDR3 region: CSGSLAVDVGEQFF. DNA for the CDR3: TGCAGCGGTTCCCTAGCGGTCGACGTCGGGGAGCAGTTCTTC.

The chain uses TRBV10-3 and TRBJ2-2, with a weak D call TRBD2 (5 bases). The CDR3 length is 14 residues. From germline, CDR1 is ENHRY and CDR2 SYGVKD. V lost 10 bases and J 0 bases, leaving 12 bases between the germline ends. The CDR3 DNA is TGTGCCACCAGGACTGATTCGAACACCGGGGAGCTGTTTTTT. Its protein is CATRTDSNTGELFF.

The chain carries TRBV7-8 and TRBJ1-1, with a weak D call TRBD1 (5 bases). CDR1 and CDR2 (germline): SGHVS, FQNEAQ. Trimming stripped 2 bases from V and 4 bases from J, with 14 bases between. The CDR3 has 15 residues. CDR3 bases: TGTGCCAGCAGCTTACAGGGTAGAATTCGCACTGAAGCTTTCTTT. The encoded protein is CASSLQGRIRTEAFF.

The chain uses TRBV11-2 and TRBJ2-5; D possibly corresponds to TRBD2 (5 bases). The better agreement between TRBJ2-7 and the DNA end casts doubt on the J call. The CDR3 extends over 15 amino acids. Germline lookup yields CDR1 SGHAT and CDR2 FQNNGV. The CDR3 spells CASSSINRGAYEQYF. The CDR3 DNA follows: TGTGCCAGCAGCTCAATTAACCGGGGAGCTTACGAGCAGTACTTC.

This CDR3 is CATSRIMNTEAFF. As DNA, the CDR3 is TGTGCCACCAGCAGAATAATGAACACTGAAGCTTTCTTT. This chain joins TRBV15 and TRBJ1-1; D is uncertain. The germline V and J ends were trimmed by 2 bases and 0 bases, with 4 bases remaining between them. The CDR3 runs 13 residues. Per the germline V gene, CDR1 is LNHNV and CDR2 is YYDKDF (reference sequence). Full variable domain (remainder filled in from reference TRBV15 and TRBJ1-1): DAMVIQNPRYQVTQFGKPVTLSCSQTLNHNVMYWYQQKSSQAPKLLFHYYDKDFNNEADTPDNFQSRRPNTSFCFLDIRSPGLGDTAMYLCATSRIMNTEAFFGQGTRLTVV.

The rearrangement joins TRBV11-3 to TRBJ2-7, with TRBD2 matching over 9 bases. CDR3 length: 16 amino acids. Germline loops: CDR1 SGHNT, CDR2 YENEEA. The ends lost 5 bases at V and 2 bases at J; junction bases unmatched: 10. In DNA, the CDR3 is TGTGCCAGCAGCAGACAATGGGCGGGAGGGACCTACGAGCAGTACTTC. It encodes CASSRQWAGGTYEQYF.

This chain links TRBV29-1 with TRBJ2-7; D not certain. The CDR3 covers 13 residues. Germline CDR1 is SQVTM and CDR2 is ANQGSEA. Deletions cut 7 bases from V and 4 bases from J, with 17 bases between. CDR3 coding DNA: TGCAGCGCCTTTCTGGTTGACAAGTACGAGCAGTACTTC. This encodes CSAFLVDKYEQYF.

This clone has a single count. The chain carries TRBV19 and TRBJ2-2, with D perhaps TRBD1 (6 bases). Germline CDR1 reads LNHDA; CDR2 reads SQIVND (reference sequence). The ends were cut back, 10 bases at V and 1 base at J, with 16 bases in the middle. This CDR3 is built from 15 residues. The CDR3 DNA follows: TGTGCCACCGCATTTCAACAGGGGAACACCGGGGAGCTGTTTTTT. Translated: CATAFQQGNTGELFF.